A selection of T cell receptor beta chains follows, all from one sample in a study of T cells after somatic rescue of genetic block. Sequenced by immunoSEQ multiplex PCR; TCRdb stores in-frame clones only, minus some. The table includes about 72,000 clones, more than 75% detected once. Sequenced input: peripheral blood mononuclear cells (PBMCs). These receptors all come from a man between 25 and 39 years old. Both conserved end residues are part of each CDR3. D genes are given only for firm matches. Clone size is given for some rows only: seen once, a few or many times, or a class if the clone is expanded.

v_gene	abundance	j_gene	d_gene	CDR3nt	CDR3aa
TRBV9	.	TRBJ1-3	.	TGTGCCAGCAGCGTAGACGGTACTGGAAACACCATATATTTT	CASSVDGTGNTIYF
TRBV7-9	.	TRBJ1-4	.	TGTGCCAGCAGCTTAGCGGGCACCGAAAAACTGTTTTTT	CASSLAGTEKLFF
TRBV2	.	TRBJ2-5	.	TGTGCCAGCAGTCCAGAGGTTCAAGAGACCCAGTACTTC	CASSPEVQETQYF
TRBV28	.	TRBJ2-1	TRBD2	TGTGCCAGCAGTATTAGCGGGAGCTCCTACAATGAGCAGTTCTTC	CASSISGSSYNEQFF
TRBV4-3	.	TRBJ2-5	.	TGCGCCAGCAGCCAAAATAAGGGAGAGACCCAGTACTTC	CASSQNKGETQYF
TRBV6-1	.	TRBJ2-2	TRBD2	TGTGCCAGCATGGGGACGGGGGGGCACACCGGGGAGCTGTTTTTT	CASMGTGGHTGELFF
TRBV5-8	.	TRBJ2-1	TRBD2	TGTGCCAGCAGCCATCGGGAGGGGAAGTTCTTC	CASSHREGKFF
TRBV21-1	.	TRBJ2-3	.	TGTGCCAGCAGCAAAGGGGGACAGAAAAAAGGCACAGATACGCAGTATTTT	CASSKGGQKKGTDTQYF
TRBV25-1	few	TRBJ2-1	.	TGTGCCAGCAGTGAGATACAGGGCGGGGATGAGCAGTTCTTC	CASSEIQGGDEQFF
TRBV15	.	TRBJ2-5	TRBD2	TGTGCCACCAGCGGCGGCGGGAGTGCCCAAGAGACCCAGTACTTC	CATSGGGSAQETQYF
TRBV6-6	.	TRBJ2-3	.	TGTGCCGGCGGGCCGGCCGCGAGGGCGGGCCGGGATACGCAGTATTTT	CAGGPAARAGRDTQYF
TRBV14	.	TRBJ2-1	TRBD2	TGTGCCAGCAGCCAAGTGTGGGGGACGGGGGGTGAGCAGTTCTTC	CASSQVWGTGGEQFF
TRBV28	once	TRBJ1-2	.	TGTGCCAGCAGTAACCGGGACGGCTACTATGGCTACACCTTC	CASSNRDGYYGYTF
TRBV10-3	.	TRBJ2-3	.	TGTGCCATCAGTGAGTTCTGGGCGGTAGGGGAGGGCACAGATACGCAGTATTTT	CAISEFWAVGEGTDTQYF
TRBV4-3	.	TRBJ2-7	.	TGCGCCAGCAGCCAAGAGGTCAGCTACTACGAGCAGTACTTC	CASSQEVSYYEQYF
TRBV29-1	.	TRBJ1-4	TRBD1	TGCAGCGCCCGCCACAGGGGGAAAGGAGGGAGTGAAAAACTGTTTTTT	CSARHRGKGGSEKLFF
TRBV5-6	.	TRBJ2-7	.	TGTGCCAGCAGCTTGGGGAATTACGAGCAGTACTTC	CASSLGNYEQYF
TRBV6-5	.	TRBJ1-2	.	TGTGCCAGCAGTTTTAAATCGGGACGGATCCATGGTGGCTACACCTTC	CASSFKSGRIHGGYTF
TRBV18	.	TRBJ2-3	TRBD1	TGTGCCAGCTCACCTCGGGACAGGGAGGGCGATACGCAGTATTTT	CASSPRDREGDTQYF
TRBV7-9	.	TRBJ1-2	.	TGTGCCAGCAGCTTAGCAGGGGACTACTATGGCTACACCTTC	CASSLAGDYYGYTF
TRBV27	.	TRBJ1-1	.	TGTGCCAGCAGTTCCGGGGCCCCTCTAGGACCAAACACTGAAGCTTTCTTT	CASSSGAPLGPNTEAFF
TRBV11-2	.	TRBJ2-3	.	TGTGCCAGCAGCTTAGACAGTTGGGACACAGATACGCAGTATTTT	CASSLDSWDTDTQYF
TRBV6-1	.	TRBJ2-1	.	TGTGCCAGCAGTGCCTATGACGATGAGCAGTTCTTC	CASSAYDDEQFF
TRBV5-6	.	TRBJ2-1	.	TGTGCCAGCAGCTTGGTCCGGCAGGGTGGGCAGTTCTTC	CASSLVRQGGQFF
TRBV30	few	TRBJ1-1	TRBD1	TGTGCCTGGAGCCGAACAGGGGTTGGGTCAGCTTTCTTT	CAWSRTGVGSAFF
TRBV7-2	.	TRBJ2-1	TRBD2	TGTGCCAGCAGCTTAGAGAGCGGGAGGTACAATGAGCAGTTCTTC	CASSLESGRYNEQFF
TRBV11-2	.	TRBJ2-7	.	TGTGCCAGCAGCTTAGATTGGGAATCGGGTTACGAGCAGTACTTC	CASSLDWESGYEQYF
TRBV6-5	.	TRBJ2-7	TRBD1	TGTGCCAGCAGTTTTCCGGGACAGGGGACCCACGAGCAGTACTTC	CASSFPGQGTHEQYF
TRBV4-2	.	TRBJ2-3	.	TGTGCCAGCAGCCCCCCCGCTGGGCACACAGATACGCAGTATTTT	CASSPPAGHTDTQYF
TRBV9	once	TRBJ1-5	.	TGTGCCAGCAGCGGTCCGGATAGCAATCAGCCCCAGCATTTT	CASSGPDSNQPQHF
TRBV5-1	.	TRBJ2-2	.	TGCGCCAGCAGCTTGGTATCGGGGAACACCGGGGAGCTGTTTTTT	CASSLVSGNTGELFF
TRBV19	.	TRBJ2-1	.	TGTGCCAGCCGGGGGGACAGCACGGTATACAATGAGCAGTTCTTC	CASRGDSTVYNEQFF
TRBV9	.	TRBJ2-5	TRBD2	TGTGCCAGCAGCCCCTCCCCCGGGTGGGGGGGAGAAGAGACCCAGTACTTC	CASSPSPGWGGEETQYF
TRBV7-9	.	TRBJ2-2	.	TGTGCCAGCAGCTCGGACAGTGAGAACACCGGGGAGCTGTTTTTT	CASSSDSENTGELFF
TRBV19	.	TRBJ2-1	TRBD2	TGTGCCAGTACCGGGGGAGGGAATGAGCAGTTCTTC	CASTGGGNEQFF
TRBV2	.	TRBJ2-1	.	TGTGCCAGCAGGGCAGGGGTCGGGGAGCAGTTCTTC	CASRAGVGEQFF
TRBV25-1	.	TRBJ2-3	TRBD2	TGTGCCAGCAGTTCGACTAGCGGAGACACAGATACGCAGTATTTT	CASSSTSGDTDTQYF
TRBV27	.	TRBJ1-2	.	TGTGCCAGCAGTTATGGAACTGCCTATGGCTACACCTTC	CASSYGTAYGYTF
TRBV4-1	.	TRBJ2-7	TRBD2	TGCGCCAGCAGCCAAGGGGTACTAGCGTACTCCTACGAGCAGTACTTC	CASSQGVLAYSYEQYF
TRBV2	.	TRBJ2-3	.	TGTGCCAGCAGTAAGCTCCCGGGACTCCAAAGCACAGATACGCAGTATTTT	CASSKLPGLQSTDTQYF
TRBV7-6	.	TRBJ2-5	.	TGTGCCAGCAGCCTCTTTGGGGGCGTTCAAGAGACCCAGTACTTC	CASSLFGGVQETQYF
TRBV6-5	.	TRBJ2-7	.	TGTCCACTGGGAAACTACGAGCAGTACTTC	CPLGNYEQYF
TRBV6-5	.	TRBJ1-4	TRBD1	TGTGCCAGCAGTTACTCGTGGGACAGGGTCGGAAAACTGTTTTTT	CASSYSWDRVGKLFF
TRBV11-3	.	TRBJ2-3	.	TGTGCCAGCAGCTTGGGACATCCCTCTAGCACAGATACGCAGTATTTT	CASSLGHPSSTDTQYF